The 25 T cell receptor beta chains listed next were all sequenced from one sample in a study of blood T cell repertoires in COVID-19. Some clones are missing from TCRdb's copy, which holds only in-frame ones; the method was immunoSEQ multiplex PCR. The table lists about 42,000 clones, about 90% of them singletons, with approximately 8.3% in the top ten. Sample: peripheral blood. These receptors were collected from a man between 45 and 60 years old with active COVID-19.

The chain uses TRBV9 and TRBJ2-1, with 10 bases matching TRBD2. The V gene end was trimmed by 4 bases and the J gene end by 7 bases; junction bases not matched to a gene: 11. This CDR3 has 16 residues. Germline CDR1 is SGDLS and CDR2 is YYNGEE. DNA for the CDR3: TGTGCCAGCAGCAGAGGGTCTAGCGGGAGTCCGAATGAGCAGTTCTTC. Translating gives CASSRGSSGSPNEQFF.

The chain joins TRBV5-6 to TRBJ1-4, with D unclear. Germline V gene sequence: CDR1 SGHDT, CDR2 YYEEEE. The CDR3 spans 16 residues. V was shortened by 4 bases and J by 4 bases, with 17 bases between the two germline ends. This CDR3 is CASSLTEGKDNEKLFF. CDR3 bases: TGTGCCAGCAGCCTTACGGAGGGAAAGGATAATGAAAAACTGTTTTTT.

V and J are TRBV19 and TRBJ1-1; D remains ambiguous. Trimming shortened V by 7 bases and J by 1 base, and 10 bases separated the two germline ends. Germline CDR1 LNHDA, CDR2 SQIVND (reference sequence). The CDR3 has 13 amino acids. The CDR3 is CASNIAENTEAFF. CDR3 sequence (DNA): TGTGCCAGTAATATTGCAGAGAACACTGAAGCTTTCTTT.

The chain employs TRBV28 and TRBJ2-1; 7 nucleotides match TRBD1. The V gene end was trimmed by 8 bases and the J gene end by 2 bases; junction bases not matched to a gene: 3. CDR1 is MDHEN, CDR2 SYDVKM, per germline. This CDR3 spans 13 amino acids. The CDR3 sequence: CASRQGTYNEQFF. DNA of the CDR3: TGTGCCAGCCGACAGGGTACCTACAATGAGCAGTTCTTC.

The CDR3 loop is CASSLRQGSREQYF. DNA for the CDR3: TGCGCCAGCAGCTTGCGACAGGGTTCGCGAGAGCAGTACTTC. The chain combines TRBV5-1 with TRBJ2-7, with TRBD1 identical over 7 bases. CDR1 and CDR2 from the germline V gene are SGHRS and YFSETQ. Trimming took 1 base from V and 7 from J; bases not matched to a gene: 8. The CDR3 runs 14 residues.

The J gene is TRBJ2-7, the V gene TRBV27, with 13 bases fitting TRBD2. The junction had 3 bases not matched to a gene; V was cut back by 5 bases and J by 2 bases. The CDR3 has 15 residues. Germline CDR1 and CDR2: MNHEY and SMNVEV (reference sequence). The CDR3 sequence is CASSLGTSGTYEQYF. The CDR3 nucleotides read TGTGCCAGCAGTCTAGGGACTAGCGGGACCTACGAGCAGTACTTC.

V and J are TRBV12-3 or TRBV12-4 and TRBJ1-2; D might be TRBD1 (6 bases). V lost 6 bases and J lost 4, with 9 bases in between. The CDR3 is 12 residues long. The CDR3 reads CASRTGFYGYTF. The DNA for the CDR3 is TGTGCCAGCAGAACAGGGTTCTATGGCTACACCTTC.

The genes are TRBV3-1 (or the pseudogene TRBV3-2) and TRBJ1-1; the match to TRBD1 covers 10 bases. CDR1 LGHDT and CDR2 YNNKEL come from the germline V gene (reference sequence). The CDR3 covers 14 residues. V was clipped by 4 bases and J by 11 bases; unmatched bases: 10. The CDR3 nucleotides read TGTGCCAGCAGCCCTCGACAGGGGGCCCTTGCGGCTTTCTTT. Amino acids: CASSPRQGALAAFF.

For the CDR3, the DNA is TGTGCCAGTGGAGGGGTCCGACGAGAGACCCAGTACTTC. It specifies CASGGVRRETQYF. The gene calls are TRBV12-3 or TRBV12-4 and TRBJ2-5; TRBD2 might be the D (6 bases). V was trimmed by 9 bases and J by 4 bases, leaving 15 bases between them. The CDR3 sequence is 13 residues long.

This sequence joins TRBV6-2 or TRBV6-3 and TRBJ2-1; 8 bases agree with TRBD2. The J segment lost 6 bases and the V segment lost 0 bases, leaving 13 bases of the junction unmatched. CDR3 length: 18 residues. Germline-derived CDR1 and CDR2 are MNHEY and SVGEGT. CDR3 sequence reads: CASSYSSVAGGRANEQFF. The DNA of the CDR3 is TGTGCCAGCAGTTACTCGTCCGTGGCGGGAGGTAGGGCCAATGAGCAGTTCTTC.

The chain uses TRBV6-5 and TRBJ1-2, with 10 bases matching TRBD1. V trimming: 4 bases; J trimming: 3 bases; junction bases outside the gene matches: 5. The germline V gene encodes CDR1 MNHEY and CDR2 SVGAGI. This CDR3 is built from 15 residues. CDR3 loop: CASSSLTGGDYGYTF. In nucleotides, the CDR3 is TGTGCCAGCAGTTCCCTGACAGGGGGCGACTATGGCTACACCTTC.

The chain uses TRBV12-3 or TRBV12-4 and TRBJ1-5, with D uncertain. The CDR3 extends over 13 amino acids. Deletions cut 3 bases from V and 4 bases from J, with 7 bases between. This chain's CDR3 is CASSFSRNQPQHF. CDR3 in DNA: TGTGCCAGCAGTTTCTCGAGGAATCAGCCCCAGCATTTT.

The rearrangement links TRBV29-1 to TRBJ1-1; D may be TRBD1 (6 bases). The CDR3 is 12 amino acids. The V end was cut by 6 bases, the J end by 2 bases, with 10 bases between. The germline V gene encodes CDR1 SQVTM and CDR2 ANQGSEA. CDR3 region: CSVGTLNTEAFF. In DNA, the CDR3 is TGCAGCGTCGGGACACTCAACACTGAAGCTTTCTTT.

The chain recombines TRBV4-1 with TRBJ1-6; TRBD1 might be the D (6 bases). The length of the CDR3 is 16 residues. Per germline, CDR1 MGHRA and CDR2 YSYEKL. With 4 bases removed from V and 1 base from J, the gap between germline ends came to 11 bases. CDR3 protein: CASSPQGQSYNSPLHF. CDR3 DNA: TGCGCCAGCAGCCCCCAGGGGCAATCCTATAATTCACCCCTCCACTTT.

The gene calls are TRBV11-2 and TRBJ2-3; TRBD2 matches 10 bases. This CDR3 is built from 16 residues. Germline V lookup: CDR1 SGHAT, CDR2 FQNNGV. V lost 6 bases to trimming and J lost 6 bases; unmatched junction nucleotides: 12. CDR3 sequence reads: CASSSGLAEPFDTQYF. The CDR3 DNA reads as TGTGCCAGCAGTTCTGGACTAGCGGAGCCCTTTGATACGCAGTATTTT.

This clone has a single count. V usage is TRBV5-1 and J usage is TRBJ2-7, with 10 bases aligning to TRBD2. Germline V gives CDR1 SGHRS, CDR2 YFSETQ. V lost 2 bases and J lost 5; bases outside the gene matches: 7. The CDR3 runs 15 residues. CDR3 loop: CASSFSGTSVDEQYF. CDR3 nucleotide sequence: TGCGCCAGCAGCTTTTCCGGGACTAGCGTAGACGAGCAGTACTTC.

V usage is TRBV19 and J usage is TRBJ2-1; D call uncertain. The CDR3 is 13 amino acids. The germline V gene encodes CDR1 LNHDA and CDR2 SQIVND (reference sequence). V was clipped by 5 bases and J by 4 bases, with 9 bases between them. The CDR3 spells CASSAGFYNEQFF. CDR3 in DNA: TGTGCCAGTAGTGCAGGTTTTTACAATGAGCAGTTCTTC.

This rearrangement joins TRBV15 to TRBJ2-7; 9 bases match TRBD2. The CDR3 is 15 residues long. V was pared by 1 base and J by 4 bases, with 5 bases of the junction left unmatched. Germline loops: CDR1 LNHNV, CDR2 YYDKDF (reference sequence). CDR3: CATSRAREGLYEQYF. The CDR3 DNA follows: TGTGCCACCAGCAGAGCGCGGGAGGGCCTTTACGAGCAGTACTTC. Looking up the rest from reference TRBV15 and TRBJ2-7 gives the full variable domain: DAMVIQNPRYQVTQFGKPVTLSCSQTLNHNVMYWYQQKSSQAPKLLFHYYDKDFNNEADTPDNFQSRRPNTSFCFLDIRSPGLGDTAMYLCATSRAREGLYEQYFGPGTRLTVT.

This chain joins TRBV28 and TRBJ2-6; D not certain. The germline V and J ends were trimmed by 4 bases and 2 bases, with 15 bases remaining between them. The CDR3 loop spans 17 amino acids. CDR1 MDHEN and CDR2 SYDVKM come from the germline V gene. This CDR3 is CASSSTSGFPGANVLTF. As DNA, the CDR3 is TGTGCCAGCAGTTCGACCTCAGGTTTCCCTGGGGCCAACGTCCTGACTTTC. Using reference TRBV28 and TRBJ2-6 for the parts outside the CDR3, the full variable domain is DVKVTQSSRYLVKRTGEKVFLECVQDMDHENMFWYRQDPGLGLRLIYFSYDVKMKEKGDIPEGYSVSREKKERFSLILESASTNQTSMYLCASSSTSGFPGANVLTFGAGSRLTVL.

The chain links TRBV28 to TRBJ1-2; no firm D call. CDR1 is MDHEN, CDR2 SYDVKM, per germline. V lost 6 bases to trimming and J lost 4 bases, with 21 bases between them. CDR3 length: 16 amino acids. The DNA of the CDR3 is TGTGCCAGCAGCCGAACGGCCGGGTCGATGGGCTATGGCTACACCTTC. Translated, it gives CASSRTAGSMGYGYTF.

This rearrangement joins TRBV9 to TRBJ1-5; TRBD1 matches at 10 bases. Germline loops: CDR1 SGDLS, CDR2 YYNGEE. V shed 4 bases and J 7 bases; nucleotides not matched to a gene: 8. This CDR3 spans 15 amino acids. The CDR3 nucleotides are TGTGCCAGCAGCCCCGACGGGACAGGGGCCCAGCCCCAGCATTTT. Amino acid sequence: CASSPDGTGAQPQHF.

This chain connects TRBV30 to TRBJ2-3; 7 bases are shared with TRBD1. The length of the CDR3 is 15 residues. Trimming took 1 base from V and 3 from J; bases not matched to a gene: 7. Germline V gene lookup returns CDR1 GTSNPN and CDR2 SVGIG (reference sequence). This CDR3 is CAWSATQGVTDTQYF. CDR3 in DNA: TGTGCCTGGAGTGCAACCCAGGGGGTGACAGATACGCAGTATTTT. The complete variable domain, with remaining parts taken from reference TRBV30 and TRBJ2-3, reads SQTIHQWPATLVQPVGSPLSLECTVEGTSNPNLYWYRQAAGRGLQLLFYSVGIGQISSEVPQNLSASRPQDRQFILSSKKLLLSDSGFYLCAWSATQGVTDTQYFGPGTRLTVL.

The J gene is TRBJ2-1, the V gene TRBV19; 9 nucleotides align to TRBD2. The V segment lost 10 bases and the J segment 3 bases; nucleotides outside the gene matches: 7. CDR3 length equals 14 residues. Germline assignment: CDR1 LNHDA and CDR2 SQIVND (reference sequence). The CDR3 loop reads CATTTSGLYNEQFF. The CDR3 nucleotides are TGTGCCACCACGACTAGCGGCCTCTACAATGAGCAGTTCTTC.

V and J are TRBV29-1 and TRBJ2-2; 11 bases are shared with TRBD1. The germline V gene encodes CDR1 SQVTM and CDR2 ANQGSEA. This CDR3 is built from 14 residues. Losses at the gene ends were 4 bases for V and 6 bases for J; bases not matched to a gene: 4. The CDR3 DNA is TGCAGCGTTGGGACAGGGGGCAATTCCGGGGAGCTGTTTTTT. It encodes CSVGTGGNSGELFF.

The chain has TRBV28 and TRBJ2-7; 7 nucleotides align to TRBD1. Germline CDR1 is MDHEN and CDR2 is SYDVKM. V was pared by 5 bases and J by 4 bases, with 8 bases of the junction left unmatched. This CDR3 spans 14 amino acids. CDR3 DNA: TGTGCCAGCAGTATTCCGGGACAGCCATACGAGCAGTACTTC. Translation: CASSIPGQPYEQYF.